The subject of this entry is one T cell receptor (beta chain). Data came from immunoSEQ multiplex PCR; TCRdb stores just in-frame clones and leaves some out. The sample lists 35,000 to 55,000 clones, about four fifths seen once, with around 16% in the top ten. The source of the sample is a study of PD-L1 blockade in urothelial cancer. Time point denoted: peripheral blood 6 weeks after treatment start. Samples spanned pretreatment and treatment, with 1 to 8 time points per patient. The CDR3 is 14 amino acids. Trimming cost V 5 bases and J 2 bases, with 11 bases left between them. Germline V lookup: CDR1 SGHVS, CDR2 FNYEAQ.

The chain joins TRBV7-6 to TRBJ2-3, with D possibly TRBD1 on 5 matching bases. The TCR comes from a man aged 60-69 years with urothelial cancer. The source was PBMCs, collected around atezolizumab (anti-PD-L1) treatment. CDR3 sequence reads: CASSPTVFTDTQYF. In DNA form, the CDR3 reads TGTGCCAGCAGCCCGACAGTTTTCACAGATACGCAGTATTTT. The full variable domain, in which reference TRBV7-6 and TRBJ2-3 provide the parts outside the CDR3, is GAGVSQSPRYKVTKRGQDVALRCDPISGHVSLYWYRQALGQGPEFLTYFNYEAQQDKSGLPNDRFSAERPEGSISTLTIQRTEQRDSAMYRCASSPTVFTDTQYFGPGTRLTVL.